This T cell receptor beta chain was captured by sequencing in a study of cytomegalovirus exposure and HLA in healthy donors. Study-wide results and caveats: Later analysis showed most CMV-associated TCR beta chains appearing HLA-restricted. In terms of immune exposure information, only CMV serostatus was available. As was reported, the classifier diagnosed cytomegalovirus status with high specificity and sensitivity.

PCR was performed using 60 Vbeta and 13 Jbeta primers. Measured with immunoSEQ multiplex PCR; TCRdb has only the in-frame clones, and not every one. This sample contains tens of thousands of clones. Turning to this clone: As yet, its antigen is unknown.

This clonotype was sampled from a woman aged 40 to 50 in good health and CMV-seronegative. The sample taken for sequencing was PBMCs.

CDR3 coding DNA: TGCGCCAGCAGCCAGGCGGGGGGGGTTGGAGAGACCCAGTACTTC. Translation gives CASSQAGGVGETQYF. This chain links TRBV4-1 with TRBJ2-5, with 9 bases that match TRBD2. The CDR3 sequence is 15 residues long. Germline CDR1 reads MGHRA; CDR2 reads YSYEKL. V lost 3 bases and J lost 4; bases outside the gene matches: 6.